This T cell receptor beta chain was sequenced during a study of blood T cell repertoires in COVID-19. V was shortened by 3 bases and J by 0 bases, with 14 bases between the two germline ends. The length of the CDR3 is 16 residues. Germline assignment: CDR1 PRHDT and CDR2 FYEKMQ (reference sequence). The protocol was immunoSEQ multiplex PCR, while the TCRdb copy is restricted to in-frame clones and leaves out a portion. This table has around 300,000 clones, approximately 90% appearing once. The sequence came from a woman aged 25-40 years with active or convalescent COVID-19. The chain uses TRBV13 and TRBJ1-1, with D perhaps TRBD1 (6 bases). The sequenced sample was peripheral blood. The CDR3 loop is CASSFGDNILNTEAFF. The DNA of the CDR3 is TGTGCCAGCAGCTTTGGGGACAATATACTGAACACTGAAGCTTTCTTT. The variable domain in full, completed from reference TRBV13 and TRBJ1-1, reads AAGVIQSPRHLIKEKRETATLKCYPIPRHDTVYWYQQGPGQDPQFLISFYEKMQSDKGSIPDRFSAQQFSDYHSELNMSSLELGDSALYFCASSFGDNILNTEAFFGQGTRLTVV.